Shown below are 16 T cell receptor beta chains from a single sample sequenced in a study of blood T cell repertoires in COVID-19. The method was immunoSEQ multiplex PCR; TCRdb's version includes in-frame clones alone and lacks a portion of them. The sample lists about 210,000 clones, around 90% occurring once. The specimen was PBMCs or T cells enriched from blood (not recorded which). The source is a man younger than 35 with acute COVID-19.

CDR3 amino acids: CASSLGVRAGGSNEQFF. As DNA, the CDR3 is TGTGCCAGCAGCTTAGGAGTCAGGGCAGGGGGCTCGAATGAGCAGTTCTTC. V usage is TRBV11-2 and J usage is TRBJ2-1, with TRBD1 identical over 8 bases. CDR1 and CDR2 from the germline V gene are SGHAT and FQNNGV. J gave up 7 bases and V 1 base, and 12 bases lay outside the gene matches. CDR3 length equals 17 residues.

V gene TRBV28 combines with J gene TRBJ2-1; 8 bases match TRBD2. The CDR3 consists of 16 residues. Looked up from germline, CDR1 is MDHEN and CDR2 is SYDVKM. Trimming took 3 bases from V and 9 from J; bases not matched to a gene: 13. As DNA, the CDR3 is TGTGCCAGCAGTTTCCGGGACCGGGGGGGAATCGGTGAGCAGTTCTTC. Residues: CASSFRDRGGIGEQFF.

This chain connects TRBV27 to TRBJ2-3; a weak D match, TRBD2 (5 bases). The V end lost 5 bases, the J end lost 11 bases, and 14 bases lay between the germline ends. The CDR3 length is 12 residues. Germline V gene lookup returns CDR1 MNHEY and CDR2 SMNVEV (reference sequence). CDR3 in DNA: TGTGCCAGCAGTAATTCCCCTCGGGAGCAGTATTTT. Residues: CASSNSPREQYF.

The chain combines TRBV11-2 with TRBJ2-7; 7 bases are a match to TRBD1. Germline V gene lookup returns CDR1 SGHAT and CDR2 FQNNGV. This CDR3 is built from 16 residues. The V gene end was trimmed by 0 bases and the J gene end by 5 bases; junction bases not matched to a gene: 10. The CDR3 sequence is CASSLDSRQGFNEQYF. DNA of the CDR3: TGTGCCAGCAGCTTAGACTCGAGACAGGGCTTCAACGAGCAGTACTTC. The full variable domain, with the rest looked up from reference TRBV11-2 and TRBJ2-7, is EAGVAQSPRYKIIEKRQSVAFWCNPISGHATLYWYQQILGQGPKLLIQFQNNGVVDDSQLPKDRFSAERLKGVDSTLKIQPAKLEDSAVYLCASSLDSRQGFNEQYFGPGTRLTVT.

In its sample, this clone was seen a few times. V and J are TRBV5-1 and TRBJ2-2; D gene ambiguous. The CDR3 has 14 amino acids. The V end was cut by 1 base, the J end by 1 base, with 5 bases between. Germline V gives CDR1 SGHRS, CDR2 YFSETQ. The CDR3 DNA is TGCGCCAGCAGCTTGCCAGGGAACACCGGGGAGCTGTTTTTT. Protein product: CASSLPGNTGELFF.

This chain links TRBV18 with TRBJ2-3; the match to TRBD2 covers 7 bases. After removal of 1 base from V and 5 bases from J, the junction contained 6 bases not matched to a gene. The CDR3 is made up of 15 amino acids. Germline loops: CDR1 KGHSH, CDR2 LQKENI. The CDR3 spells CASSPLSGGIDTQYF. The CDR3 region has the DNA TGTGCCAGCTCACCACTCTCCGGGGGGATAGATACGCAGTATTTT.

CDR3 protein: CASSQRQGPNTEAFF. In nucleotides, the CDR3 is TGCGCCAGCAGCCAACGACAGGGACCAAACACTGAAGCTTTCTTT. J is TRBJ1-1 and V is TRBV5-1; 7 positions match TRBD1. Losses at the gene ends were 4 bases for V and 2 bases for J; bases not matched to a gene: 8. CDR3 length: 15 amino acids. The germline CDR1 and CDR2 sequences are SGHRS and YFSETQ.

This chain links TRBV24-1 with TRBJ2-2, with 12 positions matching TRBD1. CDR1 and CDR2 from the germline V gene are KGHDR and SFDVKD. The CDR3 is 16 amino acids. With 3 bases clipped from V and 5 bases from J, the junction kept 3 bases outside the gene matches. The CDR3 region is CATSDPGQGATGELFF. The CDR3 DNA sequence: TGTGCCACCAGTGATCCGGGACAGGGGGCAACCGGGGAGCTGTTTTTT.

CDR3 DNA sequence: TGTGCCAGCAGCCAAGCGGGTTTAGGCAATCAGCCCCAGCATTTT. Translating it yields CASSQAGLGNQPQHF. The rearrangement joins TRBV3-1 (or the pseudogene TRBV3-2) to TRBJ1-5; no clear D. Trimming pared 1 base from V and 2 bases from J, leaving 9 bases between. This CDR3 has 15 amino acids. From germline, CDR1 is LGHDT and CDR2 YNNKEL (reference sequence).

There are a few counts of this clone. The chain joins TRBV11-3 to TRBJ2-7, with 9 bases fitting TRBD2. CDR3 length: 14 amino acids. Germline V gene data show CDR1 as SGHNT and CDR2 as YENEEA. V was clipped by 8 bases and J by 5 bases; unmatched bases: 10. CDR3 protein: CASRIAGEVDEQYF. CDR3 nucleotide sequence: TGTGCCAGCCGGATAGCGGGAGAGGTCGACGAGCAGTACTTC.

For the CDR3, the DNA is TGTGCCAGCAGCCTCTTCGATGCGGGAGGGCCCGTGACCGGGGAGCTGTTTTTT. This translates into CASSLFDAGGPVTGELFF. J is TRBJ2-2 and V is TRBV5-5; TRBD2 matches 9 bases. The junction had 15 bases not matched to a gene; V was cut back by 4 bases and J by 5 bases. In germline, CDR1 is SGHKS, CDR2 YYEKEE (reference sequence). This CDR3 region has 18 residues.

This rearrangement joins TRBV7-2 to TRBJ1-2; a weak D match, TRBD1 (6 bases). Germline V gene lookup returns CDR1 SGHTA and CDR2 FQGNSA. CDR3 length: 14 residues. Trimming took off 3 bases at V and 4 bases at J, with 12 bases between the two ends. CDR3 coding DNA: TGTGCCAGCAGCTTGGGGGGGCTTGTCTATGGCTACACCTTC. This sequence encodes CASSLGGLVYGYTF. Looking up the rest from reference TRBV7-2 and TRBJ1-2 gives the full variable domain: GAGVSQSPSNKVTEKGKDVELRCDPISGHTALYWYRQSLGQGLEFLIYFQGNSAPDKSGLPSDRFSAERTGGSVSTLTIQRTQQEDSAVYLCASSLGGLVYGYTFGSGTRLTVV.

This clone was detected a few times. The V gene is TRBV5-4, the J gene TRBJ2-7; weak D call: TRBD2 (6 bases). V lost 4 bases, J lost 2 bases, and 13 bases lay in between. The germline CDR1 and CDR2 sequences are SGHNT and YYREEE (reference sequence). This CDR3 has 14 residues. The CDR3 nucleotides are TGTGCCAGCAGCCTTGCGCCTAGCGCCTACGAGCAGTACTTC. Translation: CASSLAPSAYEQYF. The full variable domain, in which reference TRBV5-4 and TRBJ2-7 provide the parts outside the CDR3, is ETGVTQSPTHLIKTRGQQVTLRCSSQSGHNTVSWYQQALGQGPQFIFQYYREEENGRGNFPPRFSGLQFPNYSSELNVNALELDDSALYLCASSLAPSAYEQYFGPGTRLTVT.

The CDR3 region is CATKLAVQETQYF. The DNA for the CDR3 is TGTGCCACAAAACTAGCGGTTCAAGAGACCCAGTACTTC. The gene calls are TRBV2 and TRBJ2-5; 8 nucleotides align to TRBD2. The CDR3 spans 13 residues. Trimming at V came to 10 bases and at J to 2 bases, leaving 6 bases not matched to a gene. Per germline, CDR1 SNHLY and CDR2 FYNNEI.

The rearrangement uses TRBV11-2 and TRBJ2-2, with TRBD2 as a possible D gene (6 bases). The germline CDR1 and CDR2 sequences are SGHAT and FQNNGV. Trimming left V 8 bases short and J 1 base short, with 17 bases between. CDR3 length equals 16 residues. CDR3 in amino acids: CASLEPGLLNTGELFF. The DNA for the CDR3 is TGTGCCAGCTTGGAACCGGGACTCTTGAACACCGGGGAGCTGTTTTTT.

V usage is TRBV3-1 (or the pseudogene TRBV3-2) and J usage is TRBJ2-5, with 7 bases identical to TRBD2. The trim removed 2 bases at V and 2 bases at J, leaving 2 bases unmatched. The CDR3 has 14 residues. Germline CDR1 and CDR2: LGHDT and YNNKEL (reference sequence). The CDR3 DNA follows: TGTGCCAGCAGCCAACTAGCGGAACAAGAGACCCAGTACTTC. Amino acid sequence: CASSQLAEQETQYF.